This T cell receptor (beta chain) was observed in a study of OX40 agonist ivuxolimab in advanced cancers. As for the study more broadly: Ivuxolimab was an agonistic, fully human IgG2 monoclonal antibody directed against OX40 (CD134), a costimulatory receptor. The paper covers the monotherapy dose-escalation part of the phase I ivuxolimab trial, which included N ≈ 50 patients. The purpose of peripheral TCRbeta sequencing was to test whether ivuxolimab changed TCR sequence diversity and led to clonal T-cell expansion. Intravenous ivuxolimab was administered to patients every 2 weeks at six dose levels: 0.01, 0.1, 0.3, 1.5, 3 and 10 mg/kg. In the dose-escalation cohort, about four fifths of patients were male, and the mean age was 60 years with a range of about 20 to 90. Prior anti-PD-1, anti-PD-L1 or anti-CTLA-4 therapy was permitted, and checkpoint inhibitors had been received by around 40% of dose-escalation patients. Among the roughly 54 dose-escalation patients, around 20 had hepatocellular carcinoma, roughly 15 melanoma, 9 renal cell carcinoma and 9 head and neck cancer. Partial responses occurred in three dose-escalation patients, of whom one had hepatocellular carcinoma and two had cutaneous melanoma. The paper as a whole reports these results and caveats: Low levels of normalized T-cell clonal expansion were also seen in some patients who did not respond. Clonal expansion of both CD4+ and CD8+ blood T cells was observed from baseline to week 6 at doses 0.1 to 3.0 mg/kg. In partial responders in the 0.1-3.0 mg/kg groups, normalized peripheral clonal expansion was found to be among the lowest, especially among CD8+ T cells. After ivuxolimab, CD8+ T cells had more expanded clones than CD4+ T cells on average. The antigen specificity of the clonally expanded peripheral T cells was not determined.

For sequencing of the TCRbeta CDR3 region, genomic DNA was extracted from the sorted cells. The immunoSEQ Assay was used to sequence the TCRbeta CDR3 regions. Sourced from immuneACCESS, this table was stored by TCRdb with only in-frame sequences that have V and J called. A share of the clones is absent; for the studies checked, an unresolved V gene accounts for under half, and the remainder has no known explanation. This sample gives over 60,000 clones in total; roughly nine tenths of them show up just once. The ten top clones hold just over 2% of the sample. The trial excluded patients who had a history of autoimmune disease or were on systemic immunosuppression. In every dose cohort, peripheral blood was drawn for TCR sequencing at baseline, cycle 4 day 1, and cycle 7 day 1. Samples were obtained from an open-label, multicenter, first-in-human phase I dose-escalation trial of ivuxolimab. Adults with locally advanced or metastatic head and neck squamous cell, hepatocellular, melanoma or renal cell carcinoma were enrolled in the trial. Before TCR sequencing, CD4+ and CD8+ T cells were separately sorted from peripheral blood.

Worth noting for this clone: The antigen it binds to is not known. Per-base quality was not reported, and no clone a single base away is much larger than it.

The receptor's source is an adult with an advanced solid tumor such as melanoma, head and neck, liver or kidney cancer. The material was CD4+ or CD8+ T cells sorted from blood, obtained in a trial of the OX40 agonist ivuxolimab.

The CDR3 loop reads CASTQDGSYTEAFF. The bases read TGTGCCAGCACCCAAGACGGCAGCTACACTGAAGCTTTCTTT. This receptor chain uses TRBV6-5 and TRBJ1-1; the D gene is unclear. Between the V and J ends, shortened by 7 bases and 3 bases respectively, the junction contains 15 bases. Reading the germline V gene gives CDR1 MNHEY and CDR2 SVGAGI. The CDR3 contains 14 residues, cysteine and phenylalanine counted. The CDR3 DNA has 42 bases and is translated from base 1.